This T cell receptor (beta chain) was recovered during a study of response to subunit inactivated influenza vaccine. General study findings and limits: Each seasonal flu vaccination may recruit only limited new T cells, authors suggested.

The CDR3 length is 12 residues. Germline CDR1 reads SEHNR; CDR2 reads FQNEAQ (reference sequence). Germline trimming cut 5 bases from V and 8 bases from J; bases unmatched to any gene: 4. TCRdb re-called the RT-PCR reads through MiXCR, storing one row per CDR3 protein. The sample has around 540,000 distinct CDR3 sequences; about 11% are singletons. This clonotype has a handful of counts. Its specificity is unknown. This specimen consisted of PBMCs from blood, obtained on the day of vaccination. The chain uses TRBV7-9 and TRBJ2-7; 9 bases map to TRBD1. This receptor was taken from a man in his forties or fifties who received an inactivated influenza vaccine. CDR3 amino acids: CASSPDRGKQYF. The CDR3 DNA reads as TGTGCCAGCAGCCCGGACAGGGGAAAGCAGTACTTC.